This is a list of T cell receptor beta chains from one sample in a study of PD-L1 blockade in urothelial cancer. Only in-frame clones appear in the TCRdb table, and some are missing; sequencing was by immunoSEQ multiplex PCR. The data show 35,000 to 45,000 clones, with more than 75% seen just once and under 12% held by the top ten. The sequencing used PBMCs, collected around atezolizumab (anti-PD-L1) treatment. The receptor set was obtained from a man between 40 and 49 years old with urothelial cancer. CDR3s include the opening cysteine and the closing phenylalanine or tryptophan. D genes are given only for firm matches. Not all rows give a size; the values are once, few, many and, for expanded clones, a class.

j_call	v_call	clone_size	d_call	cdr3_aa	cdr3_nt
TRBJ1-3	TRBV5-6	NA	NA	CASSPEGGAGNTIYF	TGTGCCAGCAGCCCCGAGGGAGGGGCGGGAAACACCATATATTTT
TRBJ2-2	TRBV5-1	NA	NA	CASRTGGENTGELFF	TGCGCCAGTAGGACCGGGGGAGAGAACACCGGGGAGCTGTTTTTT
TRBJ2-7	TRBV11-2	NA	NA	CAIQGRTFDEQYF	TGTGCCATCCAGGGCCGGACCTTCGACGAGCAGTACTTC
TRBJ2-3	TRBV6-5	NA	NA	CASSYRDTQYF	TGTGCCAGCAGTTACCGGGATACGCAGTATTTT
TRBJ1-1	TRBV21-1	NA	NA	CASSTHPGQGPNTEAFF	TGTGCCAGCAGCACCCACCCGGGACAGGGACCGAACACTGAAGCTTTCTTT
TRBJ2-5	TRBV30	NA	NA	CAWSVAQGLLYF	TGTGCCTGGAGTGTAGCTCAGGGACTCCTTTACTTC
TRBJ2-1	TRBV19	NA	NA	CASSIEVGGMGFF	TGTGCCAGTAGTATAGAGGTGGGCGGGATGGGGTTCTTC
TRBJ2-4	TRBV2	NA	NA	CASSDREAKNIQYF	TGTGCCAGCAGTGACAGGGAAGCCAAAAACATTCAGTACTTC
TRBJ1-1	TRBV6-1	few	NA	CAGGRVLNTEAFF	TGTGCCGGGGGGAGGGTTTTGAACACTGAAGCTTTCTTT
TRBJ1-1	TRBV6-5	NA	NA	CATLLPTEAFF	TGTGCCACACTCCTCCCCACTGAAGCTTTCTTT
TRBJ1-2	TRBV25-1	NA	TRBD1	CASSVTTGNFIF	TGTGCCAGCAGTGTAACGACAGGGAATTTTATTTTC
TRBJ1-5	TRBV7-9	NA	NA	CASTGGRAQPQHF	TGTGCCAGCACCGGGGGGAGGGCTCAGCCCCAGCATTTT
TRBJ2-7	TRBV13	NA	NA	CASSSNRAEQYF	TGTGCCAGCAGCTCTAACAGGGCCGAGCAGTACTTC
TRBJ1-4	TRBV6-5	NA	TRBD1	CASSYGDRDDEKLFF	TGTGCCAGCAGTTACGGGGACAGGGACGACGAAAAACTGTTTTTT
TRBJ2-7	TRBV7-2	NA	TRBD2	CASSLEASGTYEQYF	TGTGCCAGCAGCTTAGAGGCTAGCGGAACCTACGAGCAGTACTTC
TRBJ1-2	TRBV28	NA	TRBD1	CASREGQDHRGYTF	TGTGCCAGCAGGGAGGGACAGGACCATAGGGGCTACACCTTC
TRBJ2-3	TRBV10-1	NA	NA	CASARQSTDTQYF	TGCGCCAGCGCTAGACAGTCCACAGATACGCAGTATTTT
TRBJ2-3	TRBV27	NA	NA	CATGGLHTQYF	TGTGCCACCGGGGGGCTCCATACGCAGTATTTT
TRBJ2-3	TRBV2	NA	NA	CASSLRVTDTQYF	TGTGCCAGCAGTCTGCGAGTCACAGATACGCAGTATTTT
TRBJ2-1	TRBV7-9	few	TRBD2	CASSFPAGEQFF	TGTGCCAGCAGCTTCCCAGCGGGGGAACAGTTCTTC
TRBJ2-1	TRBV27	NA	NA	CASSLSLKPREQFF	TGTGCCAGCAGTTTATCCCTAAAACCCCGTGAGCAGTTCTTC
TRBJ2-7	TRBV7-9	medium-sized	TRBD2	CASSPDKAGDDEQYF	TGTGCCAGCAGCCCCGATAAAGCGGGAGATGATGAGCAGTACTTC
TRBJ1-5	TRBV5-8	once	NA	CASSGGSFSNQPQHF	TGTGCCAGCAGCGGCGGCAGCTTTAGCAATCAGCCCCAGCATTTT
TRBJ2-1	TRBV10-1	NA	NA	CASKGGSNEQFF	TGCGCCAGCAAGGGAGGTTCCAATGAGCAGTTCTTC
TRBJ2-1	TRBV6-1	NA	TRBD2	CASSWTSGSNEQFF	TGTGCCAGCAGTTGGACTAGCGGGAGCAATGAGCAGTTCTTC
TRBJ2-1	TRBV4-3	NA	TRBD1	CASSPETGSSYNEQFF	TGCGCCAGCAGCCCAGAGACAGGGAGCTCCTACAATGAGCAGTTCTTC
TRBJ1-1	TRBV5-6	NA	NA	CASNPGGRGMNTEAFF	TGTGCCAGCAACCCCGGTGGTAGAGGGATGAACACTGAAGCTTTCTTT
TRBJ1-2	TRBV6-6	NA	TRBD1	CASSHTGTGVYGYTF	TGTGCCAGCAGCCACACCGGGACAGGGGTCTATGGCTACACCTTC
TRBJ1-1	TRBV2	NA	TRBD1	CASTTSRDRPRAFF	TGTGCCAGCACCACATCAAGGGACAGGCCGAGGGCTTTCTTT
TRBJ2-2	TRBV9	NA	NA	CASSVVGSDTGELFF	TGTGCCAGCAGCGTAGTCGGGTCGGACACCGGGGAGCTGTTTTTT
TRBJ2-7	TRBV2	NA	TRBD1	CASGGQGGRLGSQYF	TGTGCCAGCGGGGGACAGGGAGGACGGTTGGGGTCGCAGTACTTC
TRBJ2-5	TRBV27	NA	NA	CASSLGWGGGLQGETQYF	TGTGCCAGCAGTTTGGGGTGGGGGGGCGGTTTACAAGGGGAGACCCAGTACTTC
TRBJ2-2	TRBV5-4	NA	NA	CASSPEAGKLFF	TGTGCCAGCAGCCCGGAGGCGGGGAAGCTGTTTTTT
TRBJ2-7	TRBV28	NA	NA	CASSIFNNEQYF	TGTGCCAGCAGTATTTTTAACAACGAGCAGTACTTC
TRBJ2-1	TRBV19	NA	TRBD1	CASTGDRQGDEQFF	TGTGCCAGTACTGGCGACAGACAGGGGGACGAGCAGTTCTTC
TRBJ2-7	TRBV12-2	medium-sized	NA	CASRPPGQKEQYF	TGTGCAAGTCGCCCCCCGGGACAAAAGGAGCAGTACTTC
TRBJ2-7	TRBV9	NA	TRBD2	CASSPGLAEQYF	TGTGCCAGCAGCCCGGGACTAGCCGAGCAGTACTTC
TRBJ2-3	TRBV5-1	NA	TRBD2	CASSAKLAGDGTDTQYF	TGCGCCAGCAGCGCCAAACTAGCGGGAGACGGGACAGATACGCAGTATTTT
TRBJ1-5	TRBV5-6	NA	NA	CASSFGQDSQPQHF	TGTGCCAGCAGCTTTGGGCAGGACAGTCAGCCCCAGCATTTT
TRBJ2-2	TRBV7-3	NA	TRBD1	CASSPDRAGELFF	TGTGCCAGCAGCCCAGACAGGGCCGGGGAGCTGTTTTTT
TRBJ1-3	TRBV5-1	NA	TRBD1	CASSVRDRGPSGGNTIYF	TGCGCCAGCAGCGTCCGGGACAGGGGGCCTTCGGGGGGAAACACCATATATTTT
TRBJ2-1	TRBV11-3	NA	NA	CASSPSAGSSYNEQFF	TGTGCCAGCAGCCCAAGCGCCGGGAGCTCCTACAATGAGCAGTTCTTC
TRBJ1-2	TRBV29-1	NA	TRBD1	CSVIGGTNYGYTF	TGCAGCGTTATAGGGGGCACTAACTATGGCTACACCTTC
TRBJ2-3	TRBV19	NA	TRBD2	CASSKSGRGADTQYF	TGTGCCAGCAGTAAGAGCGGGAGGGGTGCAGATACGCAGTATTTT
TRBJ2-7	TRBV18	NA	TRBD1	CASSPSRDRVSEQYF	TGTGCCAGCTCACCTTCCCGGGACAGGGTTTCCGAGCAGTACTTC
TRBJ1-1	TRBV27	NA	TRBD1	CASSWGQMNTEAFF	TGTGCCAGCAGTTGGGGACAGATGAACACTGAAGCTTTCTTT
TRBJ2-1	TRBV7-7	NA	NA	CASSLDRASYNEQFF	TGTGCTAGCAGCCTAGACAGAGCCTCCTACAATGAGCAGTTCTTC
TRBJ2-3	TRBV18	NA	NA	CASSPTSDTQYF	TGTGCCAGCTCACCAACATCAGATACGCAGTATTTT
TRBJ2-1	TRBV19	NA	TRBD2	CASSLRREYFNEQFF	TGTGCCAGTAGTTTGAGGCGGGAGTATTTCAATGAGCAGTTCTTC